A single sample is the source of the 26 T cell receptor beta chains below, sequenced in a study of chemoradiotherapy in HPV16-positive cancers. Sequencing was performed with immunoSEQ multiplex PCR; in TCRdb, only in-frame clones are kept and a portion is missing. The table records some 8,800 clones, about 71% of them present only once. The material was obtained from a patient who underwent chemoradiotherapy. The receptors were gathered from a human donor with HPV-associated anogenital cancer.

The rearrangement uses TRBV2 and TRBJ2-7, with 9 nucleotides matching TRBD1. Per the germline V gene, CDR1 is SNHLY and CDR2 is FYNNEI. V lost 4 bases to trimming and J lost 7 bases; unmatched junction nucleotides: 8. The CDR3 runs to 14 residues. CDR3 protein: CASSVGQGLREQYF. CDR3 nucleotide sequence: TGTGCCAGCAGTGTGGGACAGGGTCTCCGGGAGCAGTACTTC.

The J gene is TRBJ1-5, the V gene TRBV30; D ambiguous. The length of the CDR3 is 13 residues. The germline V and J ends were trimmed by 4 bases and 0 bases, with 7 bases remaining between them. Germline assignment: CDR1 GTSNPN and CDR2 SVGIG (reference sequence). The CDR3 region has the DNA TGTGCCTGGAACGAGACTAGCAATCAGCCCCAGCATTTT. Encoded protein: CAWNETSNQPQHF.

In its sample, this clone was seen a few times. The chain is built from TRBV19 and TRBJ1-2; 7 nucleotides line up with TRBD1. After removal of 9 bases from V and 0 bases from J, the junction contained 10 bases not matched to a gene. Germline values: CDR1 LNHDA, CDR2 SQIVND (reference sequence). The CDR3 runs to 15 residues. CDR3 DNA: TGTGCCAGCAGGGCGGGACAGACGCCTAACTATGGCTACACCTTC. Protein product: CASRAGQTPNYGYTF. The whole variable domain, remainder taken from reference TRBV19 and TRBJ1-2, is DGGITQSPKYLFRKEGQNVTLSCEQNLNHDAMYWYRQDPGQGLRLIYYSQIVNDFQKGDIAEGYSVSREKKESFPLTVTSAQKNPTAFYLCASRAGQTPNYGYTFGSGTRLTVV.

The V gene is TRBV7-9, the J gene TRBJ1-3, with TRBD1 as a possible D gene (5 bases). The germline V gene encodes CDR1 SEHNR and CDR2 FQNEAQ (reference sequence). The V end was cut by 5 bases, the J end by 2 bases, with 16 bases between. The CDR3 loop spans 16 amino acids. CDR3 loop: CASSGGSGPPGNTIYF. The CDR3 DNA reads TGTGCCAGCAGCGGGGGGTCGGGGCCCCCTGGAAACACCATATATTTT.

The chain links TRBV7-6 to TRBJ1-3; no reliable D call. Germline values: CDR1 SGHVS, CDR2 FNYEAQ. The CDR3 is 16 residues long. The ends were cut back, 5 bases at V and 0 bases at J, with 14 bases in the middle. CDR3 bases: TGTGCCAGCAGCGTTACCGGACTCAGCTCTGGAAACACCATATATTTT. It encodes CASSVTGLSSGNTIYF.

The chain couples TRBV6-6 to TRBJ1-5, with D perhaps TRBD1 (5 bases). In germline, CDR1 is MNHNY, CDR2 SVGAGI (reference sequence). The V end was cut by 2 bases, the J end by 2 bases, with 13 bases between. There are 16 residues in the CDR3. CDR3 coding DNA: TGTGCCAGCAGTTACGTTGGGGGAGCCGGCAATCAGCCCCAGCATTTT. It translates to CASSYVGGAGNQPQHF.

The chain couples TRBV6-1 to TRBJ2-5; D not resolved. V shed 5 bases and J shed 2 bases, with 15 bases lying between them. The CDR3 consists of 15 residues. Looked up from germline, CDR1 is MNHNS and CDR2 is SASEGT. The CDR3 DNA sequence: TGTGCCAGCAGTAGGAGCGCAGGTATTCAAGAGACCCAGTACTTC. It is translated as CASSRSAGIQETQYF.

This chain connects TRBV18 to TRBJ1-3; D unclear. V lost 0 bases, J lost 3 bases, and 12 bases lay in between. The CDR3 covers 16 residues. Germline V CDR1 and CDR2: KGHSH, LQKENI. The CDR3 loop reads CASSPPSLTGGNTIYF. CDR3 DNA sequence: TGTGCCAGCTCACCACCGTCCCTCACTGGTGGAAACACCATATATTTT.

This chain links TRBV4-1 with TRBJ1-6; D not certain. The germline gives CDR1 MGHRA, CDR2 YSYEKL. Between the trimmed V and J ends, which lost 3 bases and 1 base, there was a span of 13 bases. The CDR3 totals 17 residues. This CDR3 is CASSQGIGRSYNSPLHF. CDR3 sequence (DNA): TGCGCCAGCAGCCAGGGAATCGGGCGTTCCTATAATTCACCCCTCCACTTT.

V and J are TRBV2 and TRBJ1-6, with a possible D match to TRBD1 (5 bases). Per the germline V gene, CDR1 is SNHLY and CDR2 is FYNNEI. Trimming stripped 9 bases from V and 8 bases from J, with 14 bases between. The CDR3 runs to 13 residues. CDR3 sequence reads: CASAGVGHSPLHF. The CDR3 nucleotides are TGTGCCAGTGCGGGGGTCGGTCATTCACCCCTCCACTTT.

This clone showed up just a few times. The chain is built from TRBV19 and TRBJ2-1; D possibly matches TRBD1 or TRBD2 (5 bases each). Per germline, CDR1 LNHDA and CDR2 SQIVND (reference sequence). This CDR3 is built from 14 residues. V shed 6 bases and J shed 6 bases, with 15 bases lying between them. The CDR3 protein is CASRPFGGGNEQFF. The CDR3 nucleotides are TGTGCCAGTAGGCCCTTCGGTGGGGGCAATGAGCAGTTCTTC.

The rearrangement uses TRBV5-1 and TRBJ1-6; 12 bases map to TRBD1. Germline V CDR1 and CDR2: SGHRS, YFSETQ. J lost 10 bases, V lost 4 bases, and 9 bases had no gene match. The CDR3 spans 16 residues. CDR3 nucleotide sequence: TGCGCCAGCAGCCTAGGGACAGGGGGCGCGGAGTCACCCCTCCACTTT. The encoded protein is CASSLGTGGAESPLHF.

This clone has just a few counts. The chain uses TRBV2 and TRBJ1-2; 7 nucleotides align to TRBD1. Germline V gives CDR1 SNHLY, CDR2 FYNNEI. The CDR3 has 13 residues. V was pared by 2 bases and J by 8 bases, with 5 bases of the junction left unmatched. The CDR3 DNA reads as TGTGCCAGCAGTGAAAGGGGGCTTGGGGGCTACACCTTC. Protein product: CASSERGLGGYTF.

Only a few counts were recorded for this clone. The V gene is TRBV5-6, the J gene TRBJ1-1, with a weak D call TRBD1 (5 bases). Germline lookup yields CDR1 SGHDT and CDR2 YYEEEE. The CDR3 length is 13 residues. The germline V and J ends were trimmed by 2 bases and 3 bases, with 8 bases remaining between them. The CDR3 DNA follows: TGTGCCAGCAGCTTCGGGGGTTACACTGAAGCTTTCTTT. It specifies CASSFGGYTEAFF.

V usage is TRBV5-1 and J usage is TRBJ2-1; D possibly corresponds to TRBD2 (5 bases). The CDR3 consists of 15 residues. Trimming took 4 bases from V and 2 from J, leaving 13 bases between them. The germline V gene encodes CDR1 SGHRS and CDR2 YFSETQ. Written as DNA, the CDR3 is TGCGCCAGCAGCCCGGGTAGCGAAGCCTACAATGAGCAGTTCTTC. This translates into CASSPGSEAYNEQFF.

The rearrangement uses TRBV7-8 and TRBJ2-1; 12 bases are shared with TRBD2. CDR3 length: 19 amino acids. J lost 0 bases, V lost 5 bases, and 11 bases had no gene match. Germline lookup yields CDR1 SGHVS and CDR2 FQNEAQ. CDR3: CASSPRTSGAFFSYNEQFF. CDR3 sequence (DNA): TGTGCCAGCAGCCCTCGGACTAGCGGGGCCTTTTTCTCCTACAATGAGCAGTTCTTC.

By proportion, this clone is medium-sized. This chain links TRBV5-1 with TRBJ1-2, with D perhaps TRBD1 (5 bases). CDR3 length: 15 amino acids. Germline CDR1 reads SGHRS; CDR2 reads YFSETQ. Trimming removed 0 bases from V and 6 bases from J, with 15 bases in between. The CDR3 nucleotides are TGCGCCAGCAGCTTGGATGCAGGGAGGTCCGATGGCTACACCTTC. It is translated as CASSLDAGRSDGYTF.

This clone is deemed medium-sized. The CDR3 sequence: CASSEGAGRGQETQYF. The CDR3 DNA sequence: TGTGCCAGCAGTGAAGGGGCGGGGAGGGGGCAAGAGACCCAGTACTTC. The chain has TRBV2 and TRBJ2-5; a weak D match, TRBD2 (7 bases). V lost 1 base and J lost 2, with 14 bases in between. CDR1 SNHLY and CDR2 FYNNEI come from the germline V gene. This CDR3 region has 16 residues.

The J gene is TRBJ2-1, the V gene TRBV11-2, with 9 bases matching TRBD2. Germline trimming cut 0 bases from V and 9 bases from J; bases unmatched to any gene: 6. Germline loops: CDR1 SGHAT, CDR2 FQNNGV. The CDR3 consists of 15 residues. CDR3 amino acids: CASSLEVAGVGEQFF. CDR3 nucleotides: TGTGCCAGCAGCTTAGAAGTAGCGGGGGTTGGTGAGCAGTTCTTC.

The chain combines TRBV9 with TRBJ2-1; 9 bases are shared with TRBD2. The CDR3 is made up of 15 amino acids. The germline gives CDR1 SGDLS, CDR2 YYNGEE. Trimming took 0 bases from V and 5 from J; bases not matched to a gene: 3. The CDR3 DNA is TGTGCCAGCAGCGTAGGGGCGGGGGGGAACAATGAGCAGTTCTTC. It encodes CASSVGAGGNNEQFF.

The chain links TRBV7-9 to TRBJ1-2, with a weak D call TRBD1 (5 bases). CDR1 SEHNR and CDR2 FQNEAQ come from the germline V gene (reference sequence). V lost 5 bases, J lost 4 bases, and 17 bases lay in between. The length of the CDR3 is 15 residues. CDR3 loop: CASSPSWGSSYGYTF. CDR3 DNA sequence: TGTGCCAGCAGCCCTTCATGGGGCAGCTCCTATGGCTACACCTTC.

J is TRBJ2-1 and V is TRBV11-2; 14 bases align to TRBD2. Germline V lookup: CDR1 SGHAT, CDR2 FQNNGV. V trimming: 5 bases; J trimming: 8 bases; junction bases outside the gene matches: 2. CDR3 length equals 14 residues. The CDR3: CASSRLAGGYEQFF. The DNA for the CDR3 is TGTGCCAGCAGCAGACTAGCGGGGGGGTATGAGCAGTTCTTC.

The chain recombines TRBV5-3 with TRBJ2-2; 9 bases map to TRBD1. TRBV5-3 qualifies as an ORF whose function is uncertain. CDR3 size: 15 residues. The V and J ends lost 5 bases and 9 bases, in that order; junction bases with no gene match: 11. CDR3 sequence: CARRTEQGALWELFF. The CDR3 DNA follows: TGTGCCAGAAGGACAGAACAGGGGGCTCTGTGGGAGCTGTTTTTT.

The chain uses TRBV6-5 and TRBJ1-2, with a weak D call TRBD1 (5 bases). The germline V gene encodes CDR1 MNHEY and CDR2 SVGAGI. The CDR3 has 13 residues. V was clipped by 2 bases and J by 2 bases, with 6 bases between them. CDR3 in amino acids: CASSYAGNYGYTF. The CDR3 bases are TGTGCCAGCAGTTACGCAGGGAACTATGGCTACACCTTC.

The chain links TRBV27 to TRBJ2-7; perhaps TRBD1 as D (5 bases). Trimming left V 2 bases short and J 2 bases short, with 7 bases between. The CDR3 runs 13 residues. Germline values: CDR1 MNHEY, CDR2 SMNVEV (reference sequence). CDR3 nucleotide sequence: TGTGCCAGCAGTTTAGTGGGGCCCTACGAGCAGTACTTC. It specifies CASSLVGPYEQYF.

V and J are TRBV4-1 and TRBJ2-1; TRBD2 matches 10 bases. From germline, CDR1 is MGHRA and CDR2 YSYEKL. The CDR3 extends over 17 amino acids. With 1 base clipped from V and 4 bases from J, the junction kept 7 bases outside the gene matches. The CDR3 nucleotides are TGCGCCAGCAGCCAAGGTGGAGCGGGGGGGATTTACAATGAGCAGTTCTTC. Amino acid sequence: CASSQGGAGGIYNEQFF.